This T cell receptor (beta chain) was recovered during a study of T cell responses to AZD1222 COVID-19 vaccine. The study's findings and limits: Close to half of spike-specific TCRs reportedly recognize unmutated variant regions. Two doses of AZD1222 preceded a rise in Spike-specific TCR breadth and depth. White British donors predominated, females outnumbered males, and clonal diversity was possibly underestimated. At baseline, seropositivity was found in only five or six AZD1222 recipients.

Details on this clone: Its cognate antigen is unknown.

Clones were sequenced by immunoSEQ multiplex PCR, and TCRdb holds only the in-frame ones, with some missing. The sample carries around 100,000 clones, about 85% recorded once. The clonotype originates from an adult in good health. This specimen was peripheral blood, taken on day 0 of AZD1222 vaccination.

The chain's CDR3 is CASSLSGGGNTEAFF. In nucleotides, the CDR3 is TGTGCCAGCAGTTTATCGGGAGGGGGGAACACTGAAGCTTTCTTT. The rearrangement uses TRBV27 and TRBJ1-1; D is possibly TRBD1 (6 bases). This CDR3 comprises 15 residues. Germline V lookup: CDR1 MNHEY, CDR2 SMNVEV (reference sequence). Trimming removed 0 bases at V and 1 base at J, with 9 bases between.